The source of this T cell receptor (beta chain) is a study of blood T cell repertoires in COVID-19 (dated by TCRdb to 2020 to 2021). As for the study more broadly: The collaborator samples originated in the United States, Italy and Spain and spanned the acute and convalescent phases of COVID-19. The prospective study material was composed of cDNA or gDNA derived from T cells, B-cell-depleted T cells, or PBMCs. Deeply sampled blood TCRbeta repertoires from subjects exposed to, actively infected with, or recovered from COVID-19 were included in the dataset. The repertoires were released in a freely available public database intended as a resource for research on the immune response to SARS-CoV-2. The samples were drawn from two sources: the first 160 participants of the ongoing ImmuneRACE study, and 950 to 1,500 subjects contributed by 6 global collaborators. The sample metadata nearly always contained a de-identified subject ID, COVID-19 status, age in years and sex. Where available, HLA class I and class II types were obtained from metadata supplied by the sample provider rather than from assay-based typing. Here is what the overall study found, with its caveats: Clinical and demographic metadata were provided uncurated, with the amount varying by source and participant.

On this clone: No cognate antigen has been identified for it. Base qualities were left out, and no much larger clone turns up one base away.

Inclusive of the bounding cysteine and phenylalanine, the CDR3 is 14 residues long. The entry retains the CDR3 DNA only, 42 bases that are in frame from base 1. CDR1 and CDR2, per the germline V gene, are MDHEN and SYDVKM. Compared with germline, V lacks 5 bases and J lacks 10 bases; bases without a gene match: 8. TCRbeta CDR3 regions were amplified from genomic DNA using the immunoSEQ Assay, a bias-controlled multiplex PCR. The published analysis was carried out like this. The number of nucleated cells in each sample was estimated from the amplification of reference gene primers within the assay. To quantify the absolute abundance of each unique TCRbeta CDR3 rearrangement, sequence reads were collapsed and filtered. For each sample, productive Simpson clonality was calculated by taking the square root of Simpson's diversity index across productive rearrangements. Entries here come from immuneACCESS through TCRdb and include only in-frame sequences with V and J called. Some clones fail to appear in such tables; in the studies checked, an unresolved V gene covers under half of the shortfall, and the cause of the remainder is unknown. From that table come the V and J calls and clone size; the DNA was used to work out D and trimming. For this sample the table gives roughly 70,000 clones, of which around nine tenths were detected only once. The top ten clones comprise 6.9% of the sample.

Whole blood was collected in K2EDTA tubes by collaborating institutions according to the institutions' own protocols. For TCRbeta analysis, collaborators shipped samples as frozen whole blood, isolated PBMCs, or DNA extracted from either of those sample types. The sequencing input was peripheral blood. This chain joins TRBV28 to TRBJ1-6, with 7 bases aligning to TRBD1. The receptor comes from a human donor in a cohort sampled during active COVID-19. The DNA reads TGTGCCAGCAGTCCCGGTATCAGGGGGTCACCCCTCCACTTT. Its coded protein is CASSPGIRGSPLHF.